Presented here are 9 T cell receptor beta chains from one specimen sequenced in a study of OX40 agonist ivuxolimab in advanced cancers. The protocol was immunoSEQ multiplex PCR, while the TCRdb copy is restricted to in-frame clones and leaves out a portion. The table has under 40,000 clones, about three quarters seen once. The sample consisted of CD4+ or CD8+ T cells sorted from blood, taken in a trial of the OX40 agonist ivuxolimab. Receptors originate from an adult with an advanced solid tumor such as melanoma, head and neck, liver or kidney cancer.

The chain couples TRBV28 to TRBJ2-5; maybe TRBD1 (5 bases). TRBJ2-7 explains the end of the DNA better; the J call may be wrong. The V gene's germline CDR1 is MDHEN and CDR2 SYDVKM. This CDR3 is 13 amino acids long. The CDR3, as DNA: TGTGCCAGCAGTCGAGGACAACCCTACGAGCAGTACTTC. Protein sequence: CASSRGQPYEQYF.

This sequence joins TRBV5-1 and TRBJ1-3; 9 bases line up with TRBD1. The V and J ends lost 4 bases and 3 bases, in that order; junction bases with no gene match: 8. Germline V CDR1 and CDR2: SGHRS, YFSETQ. The CDR3 runs to 16 residues. The CDR3 loop is CASSGTGGQGGNTIYF. CDR3 in DNA: TGCGCCAGCAGCGGCACAGGGGGACAGGGTGGAAACACCATATATTTT.

The rearrangement uses TRBV7-8 and TRBJ2-5; TRBD1 matches at 8 bases. Per germline, CDR1 SGHVS and CDR2 FQNEAQ. The CDR3 length is 14 residues. V dropped 4 bases and J dropped 4; count of bases not matched to a gene: 5. The CDR3: CASSSTGVGETQYF. CDR3 DNA: TGTGCCAGCAGCTCGACAGGGGTGGGAGAGACCCAGTACTTC.

This clone is a singleton in its sample. This chain connects TRBV18 to TRBJ1-1; 7 bases align to TRBD1. After removal of 3 bases from V and 5 bases from J, the junction contained 3 bases not matched to a gene. This CDR3 region has 13 residues. The germline CDR1 and CDR2 sequences are KGHSH and LQKENI. The CDR3, as DNA: TGTGCCAGCTCACCCAGGGGGGGAACTGAAGCTTTCTTT. Protein sequence: CASSPRGGTEAFF.

This chain links TRBV2 with TRBJ2-5; 12 bases fit TRBD1. The V gene's germline CDR1 is SNHLY and CDR2 FYNNEI. The V segment lost 6 bases and the J segment 4 bases; nucleotides outside the gene matches: 3. The CDR3 is 14 residues long. The CDR3 DNA is TGTGCCAGCAGCGGGACAGGGGGCGGAGAGACCCAGTACTTC. This gives the protein CASSGTGGGETQYF.

The V gene is TRBV6-5, the J gene TRBJ1-4; TRBD1 matches 11 bases. Germline V gene sequence: CDR1 MNHEY, CDR2 SVGAGI. Trimming removed 6 bases from V and 8 bases from J; junction bases left unmatched: 5. This CDR3 has 14 amino acids. The CDR3 DNA reads TGTGCCAGCAGCGGACAGGGGGCGGAGGAAAAACTGTTTTTT. Encoded protein: CASSGQGAEEKLFF.

The chain is built from TRBV4-1 and TRBJ2-5, with TRBD2 matching 14 bases. Trimming at V came to 4 bases and at J to 2 bases, leaving 0 bases not matched to a gene. Looked up from germline, CDR1 is MGHRA and CDR2 is YSYEKL. This CDR3 spans 15 amino acids. The CDR3 DNA reads TGCGCCAGCAGCCGACTAGCGGGGGGGCAAGAGACCCAGTACTTC. Protein sequence: CASSRLAGGQETQYF.

This clone was recorded only once. The chain recombines TRBV30 with TRBJ2-7; possibly TRBD1 for D (5 bases). The CDR3 runs 14 residues. CDR1 is GTSNPN and CDR2 is SVGIG in the germline V gene (reference sequence). V was clipped by 0 bases and J by 2 bases, with 11 bases between them. Here the CDR3 DNA reads TGTGCCTGGAGTGTAAAGGGGAACCCCTACGAGCAGTACTTC. This sequence encodes CAWSVKGNPYEQYF.

The chain is built from TRBV6-5 and TRBJ2-7; 9 bases agree with TRBD1. The CDR3 is made up of 15 amino acids. Germline lookup yields CDR1 MNHEY and CDR2 SVGAGI. Trimming took 2 bases from V and 4 from J; bases not matched to a gene: 6. The CDR3 DNA reads TGTGCCAGCAGTTACGAGACAGGGGGTTGGTACGAGCAGTACTTC. Translation gives CASSYETGGWYEQYF.